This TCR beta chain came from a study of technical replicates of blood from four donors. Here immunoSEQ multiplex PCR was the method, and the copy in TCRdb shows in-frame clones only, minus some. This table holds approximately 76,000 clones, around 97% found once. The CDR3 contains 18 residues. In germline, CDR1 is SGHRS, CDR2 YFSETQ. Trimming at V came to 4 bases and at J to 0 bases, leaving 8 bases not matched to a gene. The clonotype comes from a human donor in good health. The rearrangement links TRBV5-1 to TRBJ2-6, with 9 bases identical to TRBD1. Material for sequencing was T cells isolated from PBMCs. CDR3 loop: CASSPRTGDLSGANVLTF. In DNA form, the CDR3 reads TGCGCCAGCAGCCCGAGGACAGGGGACCTCTCTGGGGCCAACGTCCTGACTTTC.